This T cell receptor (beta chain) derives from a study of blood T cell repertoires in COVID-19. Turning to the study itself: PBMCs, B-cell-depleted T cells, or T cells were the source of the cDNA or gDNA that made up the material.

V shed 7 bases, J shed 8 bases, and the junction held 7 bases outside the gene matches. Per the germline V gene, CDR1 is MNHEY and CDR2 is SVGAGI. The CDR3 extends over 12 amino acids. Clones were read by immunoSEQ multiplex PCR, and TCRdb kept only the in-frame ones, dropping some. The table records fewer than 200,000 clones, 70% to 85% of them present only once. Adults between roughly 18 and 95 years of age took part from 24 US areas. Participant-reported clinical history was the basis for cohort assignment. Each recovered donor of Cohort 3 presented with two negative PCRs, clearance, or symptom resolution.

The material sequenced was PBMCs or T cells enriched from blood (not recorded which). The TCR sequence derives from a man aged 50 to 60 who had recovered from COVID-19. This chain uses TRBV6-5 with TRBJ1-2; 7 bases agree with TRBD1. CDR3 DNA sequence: TGTGCCAGCACCGACAGGGTTGGCGGCTACACCTTC. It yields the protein CASTDRVGGYTF.